Detailed here is one TCR beta chain. Its antigen has not been determined. No base-level quality is on record; no much larger clone is a single base apart. The immunoSEQ Assay was used to immunosequence TCRbeta CDR3 regions from genomic DNA. Before high-throughput sequencing, the genomic DNA was amplified using bias-controlled multiplex PCR. In the paper's pipeline: To quantify the absolute abundance of each unique TCRbeta CDR3 region, the sequences were collapsed and filtered. Clonality, defined as 1 minus Pielou's evenness, was calculated using only productive rearrangements. A previously published method was used to identify clones whose frequencies were significantly greater in on-treatment samples than in baseline samples. This immuneACCESS table, as held by TCRdb, lists in-frame sequences with V and J called but not all clones. Of the missing ones, under half trace to an unresolved V gene in checked studies; the others have no known cause. D and trimming were read from the DNA, whereas the V and J calls and clone size are those reported in that table. This sample gives 20,000 or so clones in total; 55% to 80% of them show up just once. Jointly, the top ten make up roughly a fifth of the sample.

In the paper's terms, the treatment or condition label means: randomized to nivolumab then ipilimumab (arm A) or the reverse (arm B). None of the trial patients had been given prior DNA-damaging chemotherapy. Thawed PBMCs were sorted on a FACS Aria II flow cytometer to isolate live CD3+CD8+ cells negative for CD19 and CD56. The samples were obtained from melanoma patients enrolled in CheckMate 064, an open-label, randomized phase II trial testing sequential checkpoint blockade. Peripheral blood mononuclear cells were collected by leukapheresis, purified using Ficoll-Paque, and frozen in human serum containing about 10% DMSO. Immediately after sorting, the purity of the sorted blood CD3+CD8+ cells was confirmed to be >98%, and DNA was then extracted. The CDR3 measures 14 amino acids from cysteine to phenylalanine. CDR3 DNA only is kept here, 42 bases in frame from base 1. The germline V gene encodes CDR1 LNHDA and CDR2 SQIVND (reference sequence). Germline trimming amounts to 1 base on V and 3 bases on J, with 2 as the count of junction bases outside the gene matches.

The data are from a study of sequential checkpoint blockade in melanoma (dated by TCRdb to about 2019). Concerning the study at large: Using 1:1 randomization, the trial assigned patients either to first-line nivolumab followed by ipilimumab (arm A) or to ipilimumab followed by nivolumab (arm B). Maintenance nivolumab was given following each of the two trial sequences.

The paper as a whole reports these results and caveats: The model for predicting response that combines TCR metrics with mutation burden needs to be validated in larger, independent patient cohorts.

The input for sequencing was CD8+ T cells sorted from blood (inferred from file names), taken from a patient given nivolumab and ipilimumab in sequence. The chain is made from TRBV19 and TRBJ2-7, and 8 bases in between align with TRBD1. The receptor was isolated from a human donor with melanoma. CDR3 region: CASSIGDRRYEQYF. The DNA sequence is given as TGTGCCAGTAGTATAGGGGACAGGCGCTACGAGCAGTACTTC.